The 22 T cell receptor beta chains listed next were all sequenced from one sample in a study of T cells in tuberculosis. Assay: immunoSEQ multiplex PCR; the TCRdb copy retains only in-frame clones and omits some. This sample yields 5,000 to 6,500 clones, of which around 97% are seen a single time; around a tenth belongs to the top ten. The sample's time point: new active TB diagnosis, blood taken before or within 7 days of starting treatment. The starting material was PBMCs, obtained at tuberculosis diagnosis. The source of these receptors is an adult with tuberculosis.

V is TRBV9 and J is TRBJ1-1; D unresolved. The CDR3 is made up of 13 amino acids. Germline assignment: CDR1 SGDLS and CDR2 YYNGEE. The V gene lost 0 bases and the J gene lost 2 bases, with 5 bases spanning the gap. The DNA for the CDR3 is TGTGCCAGCAGCGTAGGGGCAAACACTGAAGCTTTCTTT. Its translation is CASSVGANTEAFF.

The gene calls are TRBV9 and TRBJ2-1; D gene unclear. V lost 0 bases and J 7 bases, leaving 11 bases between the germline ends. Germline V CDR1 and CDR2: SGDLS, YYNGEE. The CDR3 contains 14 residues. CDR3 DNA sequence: TGTGCCAGCAGCGTAGATGGGCCCTCGAATGAGCAGTTCTTC. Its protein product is CASSVDGPSNEQFF.

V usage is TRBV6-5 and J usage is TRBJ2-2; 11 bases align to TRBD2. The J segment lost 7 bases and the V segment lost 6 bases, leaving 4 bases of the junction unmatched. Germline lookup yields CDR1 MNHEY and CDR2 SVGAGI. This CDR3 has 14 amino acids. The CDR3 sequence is CASRILAGDGELFF. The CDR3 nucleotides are TGTGCCAGCAGAATACTAGCGGGAGACGGGGAGCTGTTTTTT.

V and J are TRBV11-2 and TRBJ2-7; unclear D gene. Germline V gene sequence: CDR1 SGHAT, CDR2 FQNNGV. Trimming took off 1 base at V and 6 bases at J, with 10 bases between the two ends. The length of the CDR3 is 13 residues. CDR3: CASSLGAVFEQYF. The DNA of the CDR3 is TGTGCCAGCAGCTTAGGGGCCGTTTTCGAGCAGTACTTC.

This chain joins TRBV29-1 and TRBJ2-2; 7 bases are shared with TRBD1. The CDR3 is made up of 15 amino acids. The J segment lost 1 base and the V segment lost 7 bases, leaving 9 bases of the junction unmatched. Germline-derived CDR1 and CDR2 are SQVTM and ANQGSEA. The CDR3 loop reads CSGGYRGKNTGELFF. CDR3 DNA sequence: TGCAGCGGGGGATACAGGGGCAAGAACACCGGGGAGCTGTTTTTT.

The CDR3 sequence is CAWSPYGEGFLSGNTIYF. The DNA of the CDR3 is TGTGCCTGGAGTCCCTATGGGGAGGGGTTCCTCTCTGGAAACACCATATATTTT. The chain joins TRBV30 to TRBJ1-3; perhaps TRBD1 as D (5 bases). There are 18 residues in the CDR3. Germline V gene data show CDR1 as GTSNPN and CDR2 as SVGIG (reference sequence). V dropped 2 bases and J dropped 0 bases, with 20 bases sitting between them.

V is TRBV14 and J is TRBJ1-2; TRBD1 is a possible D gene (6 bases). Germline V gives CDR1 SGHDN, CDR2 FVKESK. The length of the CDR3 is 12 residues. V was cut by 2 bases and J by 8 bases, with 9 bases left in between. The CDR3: CASSQFTGGYTF. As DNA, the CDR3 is TGTGCCAGCAGCCAATTTACAGGGGGCTACACCTTC.

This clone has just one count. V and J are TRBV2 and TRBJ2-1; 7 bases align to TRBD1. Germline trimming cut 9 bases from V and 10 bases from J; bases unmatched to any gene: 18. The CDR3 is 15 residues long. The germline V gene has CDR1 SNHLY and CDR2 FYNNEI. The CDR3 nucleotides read TGTGCCAGTGCTGTGTTCTTTTACAGGGGTGGGGAGCAGTTCTTC. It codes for CASAVFFYRGGEQFF.

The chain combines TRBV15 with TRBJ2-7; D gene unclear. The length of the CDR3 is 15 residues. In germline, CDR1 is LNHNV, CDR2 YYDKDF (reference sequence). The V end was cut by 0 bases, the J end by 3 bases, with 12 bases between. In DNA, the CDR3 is TGTGCCACCAGCAGAGATCAAATACTCGGCTACGAGCAGTACTTC. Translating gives CATSRDQILGYEQYF. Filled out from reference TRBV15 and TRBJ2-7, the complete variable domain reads DAMVIQNPRYQVTQFGKPVTLSCSQTLNHNVMYWYQQKSSQAPKLLFHYYDKDFNNEADTPDNFQSRRPNTSFCFLDIRSPGLGDTAMYLCATSRDQILGYEQYFGPGTRLTVT.

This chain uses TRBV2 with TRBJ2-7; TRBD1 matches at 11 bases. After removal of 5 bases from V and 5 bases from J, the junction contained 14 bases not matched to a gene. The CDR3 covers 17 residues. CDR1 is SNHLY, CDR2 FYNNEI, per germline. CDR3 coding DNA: TGTGCCAGCAGTTACGGACAGGGGGCGAGGAAAATCCACGAGCAGTACTTC. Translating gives CASSYGQGARKIHEQYF.

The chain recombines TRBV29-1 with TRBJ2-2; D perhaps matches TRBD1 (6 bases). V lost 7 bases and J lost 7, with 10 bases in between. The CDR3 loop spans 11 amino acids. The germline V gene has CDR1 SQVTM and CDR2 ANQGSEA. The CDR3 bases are TGCAGCGGCTTCAGGGGCGGGGAGCTGTTTTTT. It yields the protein CSGFRGGELFF.

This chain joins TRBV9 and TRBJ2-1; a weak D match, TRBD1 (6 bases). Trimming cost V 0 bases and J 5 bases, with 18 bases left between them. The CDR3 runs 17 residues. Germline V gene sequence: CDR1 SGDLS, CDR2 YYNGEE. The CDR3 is CASSVADSRRRDNEQFF. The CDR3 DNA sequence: TGTGCCAGCAGCGTAGCGGACAGCCGGCGAAGGGACAATGAGCAGTTCTTC. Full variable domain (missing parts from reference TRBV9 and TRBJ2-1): DSGVTQTPKHLITATGQRVTLRCSPRSGDLSVYWYQQSLDQGLQFLIQYYNGEERAKGNILERFSAQQFPDLHSELNLSSLELGDSALYFCASSVADSRRRDNEQFFGPGTRLTVL.

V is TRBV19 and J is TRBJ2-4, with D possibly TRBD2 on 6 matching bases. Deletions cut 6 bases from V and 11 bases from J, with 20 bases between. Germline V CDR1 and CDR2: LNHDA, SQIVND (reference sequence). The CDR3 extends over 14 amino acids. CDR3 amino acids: CASSITGAGRVQYF. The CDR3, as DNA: TGTGCCAGTAGCATAACGGGAGCCGGGAGAGTTCAGTACTTC.

The CDR3 here is CASSQDFLAGAKEFF. In DNA, the CDR3 is TGCGCCAGCAGCCAAGATTTTCTAGCGGGGGCGAAGGAGTTCTTC. V usage is TRBV4-1 and J usage is TRBJ2-1; 10 bases agree with TRBD2. V lost 0 bases to trimming and J lost 14 bases; unmatched junction nucleotides: 10. The CDR3 sequence is 15 residues long. Germline-derived CDR1 and CDR2 are MGHRA and YSYEKL.

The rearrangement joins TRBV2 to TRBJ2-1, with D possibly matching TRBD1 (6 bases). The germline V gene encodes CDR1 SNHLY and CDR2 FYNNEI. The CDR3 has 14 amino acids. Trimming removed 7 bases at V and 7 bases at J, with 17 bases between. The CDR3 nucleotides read TGTGCCAGCATGCGGCTTGTCCAGGGGAATGAGCAGTTCTTC. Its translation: CASMRLVQGNEQFF. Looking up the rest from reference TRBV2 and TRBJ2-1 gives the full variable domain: EPEVTQTPSHQVTQMGQEVILRCVPISNHLYFYWYRQILGQKVEFLVSFYNNEISEKSEIFDDQFSVERPDGSNFTLKIRSTKLEDSAMYFCASMRLVQGNEQFFGPGTRLTVL.

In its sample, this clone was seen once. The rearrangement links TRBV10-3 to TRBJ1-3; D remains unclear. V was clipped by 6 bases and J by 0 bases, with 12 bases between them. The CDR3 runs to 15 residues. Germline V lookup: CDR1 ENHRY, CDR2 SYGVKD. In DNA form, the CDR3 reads TGTGCCATCAGAGGAGGCGGGAGCTCTGGAAACACCATATATTTT. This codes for CAIRGGGSSGNTIYF.

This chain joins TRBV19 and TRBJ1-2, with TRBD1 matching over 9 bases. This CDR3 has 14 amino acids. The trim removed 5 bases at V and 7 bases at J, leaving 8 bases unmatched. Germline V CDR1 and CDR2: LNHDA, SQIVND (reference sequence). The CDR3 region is CASSDRDREGGYTF. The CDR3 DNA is TGTGCCAGTAGTGATCGGGACAGGGAAGGTGGCTACACCTTC.

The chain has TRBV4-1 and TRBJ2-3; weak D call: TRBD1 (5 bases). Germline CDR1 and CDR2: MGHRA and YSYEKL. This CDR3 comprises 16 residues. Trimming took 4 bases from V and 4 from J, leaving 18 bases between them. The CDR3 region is CASSPWIGPTADTQYF. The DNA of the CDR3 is TGCGCCAGCAGCCCATGGATCGGTCCGACAGCAGATACGCAGTATTTT.

The CDR3 loop is CASSVRGQIDTPLEQYF. The DNA for the CDR3 is TGTGCCAGCAGCGTAAGAGGACAGATAGACACCCCCCTCGAGCAGTACTTC. V is TRBV9 and J is TRBJ2-7; TRBD1 might be the D (6 bases). Germline lookup yields CDR1 SGDLS and CDR2 YYNGEE. The CDR3 is made up of 17 amino acids. V was trimmed by 1 base and J by 6 bases, leaving 23 bases between them.

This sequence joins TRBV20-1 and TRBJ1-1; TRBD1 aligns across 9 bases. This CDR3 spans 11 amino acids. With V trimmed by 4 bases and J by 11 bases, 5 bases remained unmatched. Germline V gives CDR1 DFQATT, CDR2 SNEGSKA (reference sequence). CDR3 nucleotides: TGCAGTGCTAAGGACAGGGGTTACGCTTTCTTT. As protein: CSAKDRGYAFF.

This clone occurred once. The CDR3 DNA reads as TGCGCCAGCAGCGGGGGGGGCCAAGAGACCCAGTACTTC. Residues: CASSGGGQETQYF. This chain links TRBV4-1 with TRBJ2-5; the match to TRBD2 covers 7 bases. This CDR3 comprises 13 residues. J lost 1 base, V lost 5 bases, and 1 base had no gene match. CDR1 is MGHRA, CDR2 YSYEKL, per germline.

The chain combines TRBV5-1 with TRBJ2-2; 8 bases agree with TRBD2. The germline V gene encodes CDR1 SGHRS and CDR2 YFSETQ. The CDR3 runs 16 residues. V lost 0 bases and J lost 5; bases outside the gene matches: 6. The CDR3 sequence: CASSLGPAGVTGELFF. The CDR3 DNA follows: TGCGCCAGCAGCTTGGGACCAGCGGGAGTAACCGGGGAGCTGTTTTTT.